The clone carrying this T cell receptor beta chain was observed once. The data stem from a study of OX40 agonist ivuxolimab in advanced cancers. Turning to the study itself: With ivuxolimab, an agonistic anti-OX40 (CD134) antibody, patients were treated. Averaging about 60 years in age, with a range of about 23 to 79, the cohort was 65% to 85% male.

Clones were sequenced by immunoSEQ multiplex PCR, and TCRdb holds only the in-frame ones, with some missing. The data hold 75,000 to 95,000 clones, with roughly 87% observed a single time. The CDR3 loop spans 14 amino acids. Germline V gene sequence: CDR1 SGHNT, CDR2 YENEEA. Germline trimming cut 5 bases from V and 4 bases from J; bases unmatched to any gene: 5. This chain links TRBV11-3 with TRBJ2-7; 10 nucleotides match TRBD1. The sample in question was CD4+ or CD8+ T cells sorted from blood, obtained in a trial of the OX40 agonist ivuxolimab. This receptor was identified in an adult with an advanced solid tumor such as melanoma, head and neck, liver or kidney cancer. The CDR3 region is CASSRDRGSYEQYF. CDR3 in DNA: TGTGCCAGCAGCCGGGACAGGGGATCGTACGAGCAGTACTTC.